The 6 T cell receptor beta chains given below trace back to one sample, sequenced in a study of T cell changes during pregnancy in multiple sclerosis. The table came from immunoSEQ multiplex PCR; TCRdb's copy has only in-frame clones and leaves some out. The repertoire includes some 44,000 clones, 70% to 90% of them detected once, and roughly 0.87% sits in the top ten. The sample was CD4+ T cells from peripheral blood mononuclear cells, taken after pregnancy. The receptors here all came from a female donor with multiple sclerosis, enrolled in a pregnancy study.

This clone turned up a few times. V gene TRBV7-3 combines with J gene TRBJ2-3; D is perhaps TRBD2 (5 bases). V was clipped by 4 bases and J by 6 bases, with 14 bases between them. Looked up from germline, CDR1 is SGHTA and CDR2 is FQGTGA. This CDR3 has 14 residues. CDR3 bases: TGTGCCAGCAGCTCCGGACTCCCGGGGGATACGCAGTATTTT. This sequence encodes CASSSGLPGDTQYF. The whole variable domain, remainder taken from reference TRBV7-3 and TRBJ2-3, is GAGVSQTPSNKVTEKGKYVELRCDPISGHTALYWYRQSLGQGPEFLIYFQGTGAADDSGLPNDRFFAVRPEGSVSTLKIQRTERGDSAVYLCASSSGLPGDTQYFGPGTRLTVL.

The V gene is TRBV6-4, the J gene TRBJ1-1; weak D call: TRBD1 (5 bases). Germline V gene data show CDR1 as MRHNA and CDR2 as SNTAGT. The V end was cut by 4 bases, the J end by 4 bases, with 13 bases between. The CDR3 has 14 amino acids. CDR3 DNA sequence: TGTGCCAGCAGTGGACTGCCCGGGGGCACTGAAGCTTTCTTT. This translates into CASSGLPGGTEAFF.

The chain employs TRBV4-1 and TRBJ2-1, with 8 positions matching TRBD2. The CDR3 totals 16 residues. V lost 5 bases and J lost 2; bases outside the gene matches: 8. Germline V lookup: CDR1 MGHRA, CDR2 YSYEKL. This CDR3 is CASSYVAGPAYNEQFF. For the CDR3, the DNA is TGCGCCAGCAGCTATGTAGCGGGGCCTGCCTACAATGAGCAGTTCTTC.

CDR3 DNA: TGTGCCAGCAGTCCCATCGCGGGTTGGTATGGCTACACCTTC. Protein: CASSPIAGWYGYTF. V is TRBV2 and J is TRBJ1-2; D not certain. The CDR3 has 14 amino acids. Germline V CDR1 and CDR2: SNHLY, FYNNEI. Trimming pared 5 bases from V and 5 bases from J, leaving 15 bases between.

V gene TRBV7-6 combines with J gene TRBJ1-4; D not resolved. CDR3 length: 15 residues. The V end was cut by 5 bases, the J end by 5 bases, with 15 bases between. Germline V gene lookup returns CDR1 SGHVS and CDR2 FNYEAQ. This CDR3 reads CASSAQTRTNEKLFF. CDR3 nucleotide sequence: TGTGCCAGCAGCGCCCAGACACGTACCAATGAAAAACTGTTTTTT.

V usage is TRBV4-1 and J usage is TRBJ2-2; TRBD2 is a possible D gene (5 bases). The CDR3 length is 17 residues. Germline CDR1 reads MGHRA; CDR2 reads YSYEKL. Between the trimmed V and J ends, which lost 8 bases and 0 bases, there was a span of 19 bases. In nucleotides, the CDR3 is TGCGCCAGCCGGGATATCACATACATACCGAACACCGGGGAGCTGTTTTTT. The encoded protein is CASRDITYIPNTGELFF.